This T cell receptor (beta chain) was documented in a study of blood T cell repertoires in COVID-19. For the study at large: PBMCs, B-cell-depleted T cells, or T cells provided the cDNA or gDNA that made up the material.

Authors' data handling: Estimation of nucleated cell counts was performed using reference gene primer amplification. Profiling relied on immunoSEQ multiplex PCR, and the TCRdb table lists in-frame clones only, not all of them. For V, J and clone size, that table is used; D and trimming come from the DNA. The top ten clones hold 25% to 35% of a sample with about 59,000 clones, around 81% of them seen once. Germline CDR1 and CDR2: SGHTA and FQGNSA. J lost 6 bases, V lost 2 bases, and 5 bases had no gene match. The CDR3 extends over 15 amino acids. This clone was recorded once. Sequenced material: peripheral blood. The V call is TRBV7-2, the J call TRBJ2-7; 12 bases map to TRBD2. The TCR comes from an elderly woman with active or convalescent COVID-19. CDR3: CASSLSGLAGSEQYF. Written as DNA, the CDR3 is TGTGCCAGCAGCTTAAGCGGACTAGCGGGGTCCGAGCAGTACTTC.